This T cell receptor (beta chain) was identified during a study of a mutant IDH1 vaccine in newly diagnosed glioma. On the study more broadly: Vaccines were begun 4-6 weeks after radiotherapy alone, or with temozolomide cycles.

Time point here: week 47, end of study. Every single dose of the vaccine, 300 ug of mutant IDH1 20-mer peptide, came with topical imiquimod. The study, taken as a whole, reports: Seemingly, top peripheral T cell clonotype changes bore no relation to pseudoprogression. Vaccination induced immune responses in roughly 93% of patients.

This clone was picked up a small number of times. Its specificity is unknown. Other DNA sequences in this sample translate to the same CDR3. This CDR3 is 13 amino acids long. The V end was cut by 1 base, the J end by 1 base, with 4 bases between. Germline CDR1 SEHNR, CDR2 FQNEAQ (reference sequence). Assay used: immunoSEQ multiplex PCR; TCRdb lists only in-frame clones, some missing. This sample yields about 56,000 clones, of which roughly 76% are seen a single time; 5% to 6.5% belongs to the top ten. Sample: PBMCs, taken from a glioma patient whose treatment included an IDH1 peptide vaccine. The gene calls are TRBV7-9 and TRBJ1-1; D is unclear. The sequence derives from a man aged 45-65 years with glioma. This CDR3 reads CASSLGANTEAFF. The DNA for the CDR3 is TGTGCCAGCAGCTTAGGGGCGAACACTGAAGCTTTCTTT.